One TCR beta chain is described in this entry. It has no known antigen specificity. Base qualities were left out, and no much larger clone turns up one base away. This sample is part of a study of identifying expanded T cells in peripheral blood (dated by TCRdb to 2018 to 2020). With respect to the entire study: Four technical replicates, made by sequencing separate aliquots from the same pool of genomic DNA, were compared pairwise.

During the collection period, no infections or other immune events were recorded for the healthy donors. Blood repertoires from healthy donors were used as a training cohort for calibrating time-dependent variance in a beta-binomial model of differential abundance of T-cell clones. There were 10 healthy donors in the training cohort, of whom 3 were female and 7 were male. On average the donors were about 45 years old, and their ages spanned about 25 to 64 years. Obtained from a commercial supplier, whole blood was collected from each healthy donor at three time points set about 2 weeks apart. Genomic DNA was extracted from unsorted whole blood for immunosequencing. The paper's findings and limits, for the study overall: For all healthy donors, the variance in clone template counts between two-week samples rose significantly as total template count increased. The beta-binomial model significantly reduced the number of clones called differentially abundant and the false-positive rate across all healthy-donor time intervals. About 1.2 differentially abundant clones were flagged by the binomial model between technical replicates, whereas about 15 and 19 were flagged over approximately two weeks and four weeks, respectively. The authors expected that over much longer intervals, such as months to years, biological variance in healthy repertoires might increase even further.

The immunoSEQ Assay, which relies on bias-controlled multiplex PCR amplification of genomic DNA, was used to profile TCRbeta CDR3 regions. Regarding the original processing steps: The absolute abundance of each unique TCRbeta CDR3 region was quantified after sequences were collapsed and filtered. Two models were used to test differential abundance: a binomial model (Fisher-equivalent) and a beta-binomial model that adds time-dependent variance fitted from healthy donors. Clones with fewer than 5 combined templates were removed, and a clone was called differentially abundant if the clone's Benjamini-Hochberg FDR was below 0.01. Beta-binomial variance was modeled as a function of total template count across the two samples using the form v = (b*log(k)+a)^2. TCRdb obtained this table from immuneACCESS and retained in-frame rearrangements with V and J assigned. These tables miss some clones; where compared with another copy, unresolved V genes account for less than half of the shortfall, and the remainder is unexplained. For V, J and clone size, that table is used; D and trimming come from the DNA. The sample table records 100,000 or so clones; around 89% of these occur just once. The top ten hold about a sixth of the sample.

The origin of this receptor is a person aged 18 to 75 in good health. Sequenced: blood.

The sequenced DNA is TGCGCCAGCAGCCAAGAGGCGGCGGATACGCAGTATTTT. This yields the protein CASSQEAADTQYF. The V and J genes are TRBV4-3 and TRBJ2-3, with the D gene too uncertain to name. From the cysteine through the phenylalanine, the CDR3 covers 13 amino acids. The sequence is cut down to CDR3 DNA, 39 bases in frame from base 1. The junction carries 7 bases between V and J, which are trimmed by 0 bases and 6 bases respectively. The germline V gene supplies CDR1 LGHNA and CDR2 YSLEER.